This is a list of T cell receptor beta chains from one sample in a study of blood T cell repertoires in COVID-19. Repertoires were generated with immunoSEQ multiplex PCR, while TCRdb's copy carries only in-frame clones and drops some. The data hold some 13,000 clones, with 65% to 90% observed a single time. Sequenced sample: peripheral blood. The source of these receptors is a man between 40 and 49 years old with active or convalescent COVID-19. Both conserved end residues are trimmed from each CDR3.

cdr3_aa v_call
AVRGDYNEQF TRBV24-1
ASSLGATENYGYT TRBV5-5
AISTPPRGGRAYEQY TRBV10-3
ASSFGASNTEAF TRBV11-3
ASRRTGVQETQY TRBV6-5
ASSVGGVAGNTIY TRBV9
ASGGGLQETQY TRBV3-1/TRBV3-2
ASSFLGSGVGEKLF TRBV19
ASSYYLGNGEKQY TRBV6-5
ASSSLAGRTYNEQF TRBV11-2
ASSRTGDYGYT TRBV19
ASSDGWTSGGHEQF TRBV2
ASSPGDRSYEQY TRBV28
ASGGQGRETQY TRBV12-2
ASSEDFEAEKLF TRBV6-1
ATSLGPYQPQH TRBV24-1
ASSFGRGNIQY TRBV11-2
ASSIGGDTQY TRBV19
SASANTEAF TRBV20-1
ASSLTTGQGMTEAF TRBV18
ASSLGGPGETQY TRBV7-8
ASIDSLQSRETQY TRBV28
ASSEGRAGQF TRBV25-1
ASSGWTSGKPYEQY TRBV6-2/TRBV6-3
ASSLRTDRGRGETQY TRBV7-6
SGTGTVNEKLF TRBV29-1
ASRSGLNYGYT TRBV12-3/TRBV12-4
SATILTGTEDTDTQY TRBV29-1
ASSPGTTQETQY TRBV18